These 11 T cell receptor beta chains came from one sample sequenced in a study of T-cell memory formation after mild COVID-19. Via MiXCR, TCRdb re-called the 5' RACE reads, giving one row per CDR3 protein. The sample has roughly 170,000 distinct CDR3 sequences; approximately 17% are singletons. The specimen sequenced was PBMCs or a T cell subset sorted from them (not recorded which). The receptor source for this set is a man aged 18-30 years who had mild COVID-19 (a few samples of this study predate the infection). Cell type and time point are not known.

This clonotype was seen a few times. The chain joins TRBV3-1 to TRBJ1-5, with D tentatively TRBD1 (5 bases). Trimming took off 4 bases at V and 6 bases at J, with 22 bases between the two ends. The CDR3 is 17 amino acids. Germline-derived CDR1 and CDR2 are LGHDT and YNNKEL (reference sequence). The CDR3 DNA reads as TGTGCCAGCAGCCCATGGGGGGGTACCGACGGGAGTCAGCCCCAGCATTTT. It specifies CASSPWGGTDGSQPQHF.

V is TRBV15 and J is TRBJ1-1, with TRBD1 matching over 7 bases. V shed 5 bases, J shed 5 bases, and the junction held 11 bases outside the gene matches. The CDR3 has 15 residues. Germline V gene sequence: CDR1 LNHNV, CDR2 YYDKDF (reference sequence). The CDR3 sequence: CATSVLQGGTTEAFF. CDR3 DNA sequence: TGTGCCACCAGCGTCCTTCAGGGGGGGACGACTGAAGCTTTCTTT.

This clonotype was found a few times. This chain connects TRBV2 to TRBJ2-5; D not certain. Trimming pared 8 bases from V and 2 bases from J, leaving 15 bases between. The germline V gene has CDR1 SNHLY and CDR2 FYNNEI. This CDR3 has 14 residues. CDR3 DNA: TGTGCCAGCGCAGTCGATACGCCGCAAGAGACCCAGTACTTC. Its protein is CASAVDTPQETQYF.

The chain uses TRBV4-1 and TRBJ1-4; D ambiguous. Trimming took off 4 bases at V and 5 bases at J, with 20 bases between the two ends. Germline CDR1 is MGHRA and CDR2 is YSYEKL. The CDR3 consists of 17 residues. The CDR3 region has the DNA TGCGCCAGCAGCCTTAGGGAGACGGGAGTCCTCAATGAAAAACTGTTTTTT. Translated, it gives CASSLRETGVLNEKLFF.

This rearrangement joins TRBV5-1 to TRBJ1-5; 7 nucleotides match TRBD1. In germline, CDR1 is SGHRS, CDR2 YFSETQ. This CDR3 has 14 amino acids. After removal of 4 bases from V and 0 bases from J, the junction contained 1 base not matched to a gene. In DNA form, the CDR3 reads TGCGCCAGCAGCACAGGGGATAGCAATCAGCCCCAGCATTTT. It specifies CASSTGDSNQPQHF.

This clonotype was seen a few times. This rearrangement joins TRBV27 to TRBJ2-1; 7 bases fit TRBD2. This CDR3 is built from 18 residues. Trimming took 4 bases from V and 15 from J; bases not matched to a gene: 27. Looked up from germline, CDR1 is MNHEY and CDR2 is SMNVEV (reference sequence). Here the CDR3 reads CASSSTTGGPQTMRWRFF. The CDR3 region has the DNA TGTGCCAGCAGTTCCACGACGGGAGGACCCCAAACAATGAGGTGGAGGTTCTTC.

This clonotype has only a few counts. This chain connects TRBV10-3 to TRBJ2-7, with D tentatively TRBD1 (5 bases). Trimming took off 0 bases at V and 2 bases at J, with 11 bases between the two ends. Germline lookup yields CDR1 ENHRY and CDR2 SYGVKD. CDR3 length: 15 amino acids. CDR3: CAISESSQGPYEQYF. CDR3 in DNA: TGTGCCATCAGTGAGTCTTCCCAGGGTCCCTACGAGCAGTACTTC.

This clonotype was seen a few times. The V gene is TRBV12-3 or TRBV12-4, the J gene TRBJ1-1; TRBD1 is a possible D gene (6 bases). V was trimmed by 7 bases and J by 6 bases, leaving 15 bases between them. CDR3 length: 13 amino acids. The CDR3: CASTPGVKAEAFF. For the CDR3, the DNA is TGTGCCAGCACTCCAGGGGTAAAAGCTGAAGCTTTCTTT.

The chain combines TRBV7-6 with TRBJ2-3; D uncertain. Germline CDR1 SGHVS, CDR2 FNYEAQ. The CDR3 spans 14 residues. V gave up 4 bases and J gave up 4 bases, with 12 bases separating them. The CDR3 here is CASSSTAPSDTQYF. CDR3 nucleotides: TGTGCCAGCAGCTCGACTGCCCCGTCAGATACGCAGTATTTT.

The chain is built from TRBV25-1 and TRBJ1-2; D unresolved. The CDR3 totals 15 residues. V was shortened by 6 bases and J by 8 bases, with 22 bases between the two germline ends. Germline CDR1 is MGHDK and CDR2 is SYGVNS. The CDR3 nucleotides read TGTGCCAGCAGCGAACCCCAAGGATCGGTGGGGGGCTACACCTTC. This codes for CASSEPQGSVGGYTF.

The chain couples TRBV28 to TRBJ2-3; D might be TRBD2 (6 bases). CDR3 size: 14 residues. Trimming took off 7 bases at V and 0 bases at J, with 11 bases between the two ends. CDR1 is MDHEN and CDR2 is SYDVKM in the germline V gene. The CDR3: CASIPGGSTDTQYF. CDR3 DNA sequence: TGTGCCAGCATCCCCGGGGGAAGCACAGATACGCAGTATTTT.